These 31 T cell receptor beta chains were sequenced from one sample in a study of blood T cells in healthy people across ages. With a J-beta primer mix and a sample-barcoded 5' primer, a second PCR ran about 6 to 11 cycles. Each CDR3 protein is one row after TCRdb ran MiXCR on the 5' RACE reads. The data show some 700,000 distinct CDR3 sequences, around a fifth seen once. Source material: blood. The receptor set was obtained from a man aged 65 to 79 in good health.

This clonotype showed up just a few times. This rearrangement joins TRBV7-6 to TRBJ2-1; D is uncertain. The DNA end is a closer match to TRBJ2-7, so the J assignment may be wrong. Germline CDR1 is SGHVS and CDR2 is FNYEAQ. The CDR3 has 14 residues. CDR3 nucleotides: TGTGCCAGCAGCTTAGTTGACGGAGACTACGAGCAGTACTTC. Protein product: CASSLVDGDYEQYF.

The chain couples TRBV20-1 to TRBJ2-5, with TRBD2 matching over 8 bases. CDR3 size: 16 residues. V lost 0 bases, J lost 0 bases, and 6 bases stayed unmatched. CDR1 and CDR2 (germline): DFQATT, SNEGSKA (reference sequence). The chain's CDR3 is CSARDTEREYQETQYF. CDR3 in DNA: TGCAGTGCTAGAGACACTGAGCGGGAGTACCAAGAGACCCAGTACTTC.

This clonotype was recorded a few times. The V and J genes are TRBV6-5 and TRBJ2-3; a weak D match, TRBD1 (6 bases). V was clipped by 6 bases and J by 1 base, with 17 bases between them. The germline V gene has CDR1 MNHEY and CDR2 SVGAGI. CDR3 length: 16 residues. DNA of the CDR3: TGTGCCAGCAGCCACCGGGCAGGGGTGGGCACAGATACGCAGTATTTT. Translating it yields CASSHRAGVGTDTQYF.

The gene calls are TRBV27 and TRBJ1-1, with D tentatively TRBD1 (5 bases). The length of the CDR3 is 13 residues. Per germline, CDR1 MNHEY and CDR2 SMNVEV (reference sequence). The germline V and J ends were trimmed by 5 bases and 8 bases, with 15 bases remaining between them. CDR3 bases: TGTGCCAGCAGTCCCAAAGGGCAGGGAGAAGCTTTCTTT. Amino acid sequence: CASSPKGQGEAFF.

The rearrangement uses TRBV6-5 and TRBJ2-1, with D possibly matching TRBD2 (6 bases). Germline CDR1 MNHEY, CDR2 SVGAGI. The CDR3 loop spans 14 amino acids. V lost 1 base, J lost 5 bases, and 9 bases lay in between. The CDR3 coding sequence is TGTGCCAGCAGTTACTATCGGGGGAACAATGAGCAGTTCTTC. Translated: CASSYYRGNNEQFF.

The V call is TRBV30, the J call TRBJ2-1; D call uncertain. The last part of the DNA fits TRBJ2-7 better; the J call may be wrong. CDR3 length equals 19 residues. Looked up from germline, CDR1 is GTSNPN and CDR2 is SVGIG (reference sequence). CDR3 sequence: CAWIFWDAPIWVWSYEQYV. CDR3 DNA: TGTGCCTGGATATTTTGGGATGCCCCTATCTGGGTCTGGTCCTACGAGCAGTACGTC.

A few counts support this clonotype. The CDR3 DNA follows: TGTGCCAGCAGCGATTCCTACAATGAGCAGTTCTTC. This translates into CASSDSYNEQFF. The V and J genes are TRBV12-3 or TRBV12-4 and TRBJ2-1; D is ambiguous. The CDR3 is 12 residues long. The V end was cut by 6 bases, the J end by 1 base, with 4 bases between.

This clonotype was observed many times. The chain combines TRBV7-2 with TRBJ2-5; D unclear. This CDR3 has 10 amino acids. V gave up 7 bases and J gave up 3 bases, with 3 bases separating them. CDR1 and CDR2 from the germline V gene are SGHTA and FQGNSA. DNA for the CDR3: TGTGCCAGCAATGAAGAGACCCAGTACTTC. Residues: CASNEETQYF.

V usage is TRBV19 and J usage is TRBJ2-5, with D possibly being TRBD1 (5 bases). The J call is doubtful: the DNA matches TRBJ2-1 better. The CDR3 extends over 13 amino acids. Germline V gene data show CDR1 as LNHDA and CDR2 as SQIVND (reference sequence). The CDR3: CASSIQTEREQFF. For the CDR3, the DNA is TGTGCCAGTAGTATTCAGACAGAACGGGAGCAGTTCTTC.

This clonotype was picked up a small number of times. The chain links TRBV20-1 to TRBJ2-1; TRBD2 agrees at 10 bases. With V trimmed by 3 bases and J by 4 bases, 9 bases remained unmatched. Per germline, CDR1 DFQATT and CDR2 SNEGSKA (reference sequence). This CDR3 spans 16 amino acids. The CDR3 loop reads CSARRSGTSAYNEQFF. The CDR3 region has the DNA TGCAGTGCTAGGCGTTCCGGGACTAGCGCGTACAATGAGCAGTTCTTC.

A few counts support this clonotype. This chain joins TRBV7-6 and TRBJ2-3, with D tentatively TRBD2 (7 bases). CDR1 and CDR2 (germline): SGHVS, FNYEAQ. This CDR3 contains 16 residues. V was trimmed by 1 base and J by 1 base, leaving 12 bases between them. In nucleotides, the CDR3 is TGTGCCAGCAGCTTAGGAGGGGGGGCCCGCACAGATACGCAGTATTTT. Amino acid sequence: CASSLGGGARTDTQYF. The whole variable domain, remainder taken from reference TRBV7-6 and TRBJ2-3, is GAGVSQSPRYKVTKRGQDVALRCDPISGHVSLYWYRQALGQGPEFLTYFNYEAQQDKSGLPNDRFSAERPEGSISTLTIQRTEQRDSAMYRCASSLGGGARTDTQYFGPGTRLTVL.

This chain joins TRBV20-1 and TRBJ1-4; the D gene is possibly TRBD1 (5 bases). Trimming cost V 5 bases and J 8 bases, with 18 bases left between them. The CDR3 has 14 amino acids. Looked up from germline, CDR1 is DFQATT and CDR2 is SNEGSKA (reference sequence). The CDR3 DNA reads as TGCAGTGCTTCAGGGCGCGCTTCCCAGGAAAAACTGTTTTTT. This translates into CSASGRASQEKLFF.

The chain employs TRBV28 and TRBJ2-7; 8 bases align to TRBD1. Per germline, CDR1 MDHEN and CDR2 SYDVKM. The V segment lost 2 bases and the J segment 7 bases; nucleotides outside the gene matches: 10. There are 15 residues in the CDR3. CDR3 sequence: CASSLISGGGREQYF. CDR3 in DNA: TGTGCCAGCAGTTTAATTTCAGGGGGCGGACGGGAGCAGTACTTC. Full variable domain (missing parts from reference TRBV28 and TRBJ2-7): DVKVTQSSRYLVKRTGEKVFLECVQDMDHENMFWYRQDPGLGLRLIYFSYDVKMKEKGDIPEGYSVSREKKERFSLILESASTNQTSMYLCASSLISGGGREQYFGPGTRLTVT.

This clonotype was detected a few times. A read error may produce the germline difference seen at one junction end. The gene calls are TRBV12-3 or TRBV12-4 and TRBJ2-3; 10 nucleotides match TRBD1. The CDR3 is 14 amino acids. The DNA for the CDR3 is TGTGCCAGCACCCTGACAGGGGGCACAGATACGCTGTATTTT. Translating gives CASTLTGGTDTLYF.

This clonotype was found a few times. The chain is built from TRBV20-1 and TRBJ1-2; no clear D gene. The V gene's germline CDR1 is DFQATT and CDR2 SNEGSKA (reference sequence). The CDR3 runs 12 residues. The V end was cut by 3 bases, the J end by 8 bases, with 13 bases between. CDR3 in amino acids: CSASGGDKGYTF. The CDR3 nucleotides read TGCAGTGCTAGCGGCGGGGATAAGGGCTACACCTTC.

The chain employs TRBV6-2 or TRBV6-3 and TRBJ2-1, with 8 bases matching TRBD2. V trimming: 2 bases; J trimming: 2 bases; junction bases outside the gene matches: 11. The CDR3 length is 18 residues. CDR1 is MNHEY and CDR2 is SVGEGT in the germline V gene. The CDR3 DNA follows: TGTGCCAGCAGTTACCCTTTCGGGAGGGCCAGGGCCTACAATGAGCAGTTCTTC. The encoded protein is CASSYPFGRARAYNEQFF.

This clonotype has ten or more counts. The genes are TRBV20-1 and TRBJ2-1; 7 nucleotides line up with TRBD1. This CDR3 contains 14 residues. V lost 3 bases, J lost 5 bases, and 7 bases stayed unmatched. The germline gives CDR1 DFQATT, CDR2 SNEGSKA (reference sequence). The CDR3 reads CSASGDRDHNEQFF. CDR3 DNA sequence: TGCAGTGCTAGCGGCGACAGGGACCACAATGAGCAGTTCTTC.

The chain joins TRBV19 to TRBJ1-2, with D possibly matching TRBD1 (6 bases). The CDR3 sequence is 16 residues long. Germline CDR1 LNHDA, CDR2 SQIVND (reference sequence). The V end was cut by 9 bases, the J end by 4 bases, with 24 bases between. The CDR3 nucleotides are TGTGCCAGCCTAAAATCCGGGACACGTTATTCCTATGGCTACACCTTC. Residues: CASLKSGTRYSYGYTF.

The sample holds many counts of this clonotype. The chain links TRBV29-1 to TRBJ2-3, with D tentatively TRBD1 (6 bases). This CDR3 has 13 residues. V was trimmed by 5 bases and J by 3 bases, leaving 12 bases between them. Germline V gives CDR1 SQVTM, CDR2 ANQGSEA. CDR3 amino acids: CSVYRVETDTQYF. In DNA, the CDR3 is TGCAGCGTTTACAGGGTGGAAACAGATACGCAGTATTTT.

The CDR3 loop reads CASTLLGGNSPLHF. CDR3 sequence (DNA): TGTGCCAGCACCCTGCTCGGGGGGAATTCACCCCTCCACTTT. The genes are TRBV12-3 or TRBV12-4 and TRBJ1-6, with D maybe TRBD1 (5 bases). V lost 7 bases, J lost 7 bases, and 14 bases lay in between. The CDR3 spans 14 residues.

This clonotype appeared a few times. V usage is TRBV12-3 or TRBV12-4 and J usage is TRBJ2-5; D perhaps matches TRBD2 (6 bases). The germline V and J ends were trimmed by 3 bases and 5 bases, with 16 bases remaining between them. This CDR3 has 15 residues. In DNA form, the CDR3 reads TGTGCCAGCAGTTTCGCAACGGGAGTTATGGAGACCCAGTACTTC. Protein product: CASSFATGVMETQYF.

This clonotype was seen repeatedly, ten times or more. V is TRBV29-1 and J is TRBJ2-5; 13 bases fit TRBD2. The J call is in doubt because the DNA end fits TRBJ2-1 better. This CDR3 is 13 amino acids long. Germline V lookup: CDR1 SQVTM, CDR2 ANQGSEA. The CDR3 here is CSVGTSGRGEQFF. The CDR3 DNA reads as TGCAGCGTTGGGACTAGCGGGAGAGGTGAGCAGTTCTTC.

This clonotype appeared many times. V and J are TRBV9 and TRBJ2-3; D might be TRBD1 (6 bases). The germline V and J ends were trimmed by 6 bases and 2 bases, with 19 bases remaining between them. Germline CDR1 is SGDLS and CDR2 is YYNGEE. The CDR3 runs 16 residues. CDR3 bases: TGTGCCAGCACCAAAGAGCCGGGACACCTCACAGATACGCAGTATTTT. This gives the protein CASTKEPGHLTDTQYF.

This clonotype was counted between two and nine times. The chain links TRBV7-6 to TRBJ2-3; possibly TRBD1 or TRBD2 for D (6 bases each). The CDR3 totals 16 residues. CDR1 is SGHVS and CDR2 is FNYEAQ in the germline V gene. Trimming pared 5 bases from V and 0 bases from J, leaving 15 bases between. CDR3: CASSPLGGRSTDTQYF. CDR3 coding DNA: TGTGCCAGCAGCCCTTTAGGGGGGCGAAGCACAGATACGCAGTATTTT.

This clonotype was found many times. The V and J genes are TRBV9 and TRBJ2-3; TRBD2 aligns across 10 bases. Germline V gives CDR1 SGDLS, CDR2 YYNGEE. With 4 bases clipped from V and 2 bases from J, the junction kept 4 bases outside the gene matches. The CDR3 is 15 amino acids. The DNA for the CDR3 is TGTGCCAGCAGCATAGCGGGGGGCCCCACAGATACGCAGTATTTT. Translating gives CASSIAGGPTDTQYF.

This clonotype has a count of ten or more. The CDR3 DNA sequence: TGTGCCAGCAGTTTAAGGGGACTAGTGGAGACCCAGTACTTC. Translating it yields CASSLRGLVETQYF. This sequence joins TRBV12-3 or TRBV12-4 and TRBJ2-5; TRBD2 aligns across 8 bases. After removal of 2 bases from V and 5 bases from J, the junction contained 4 bases not matched to a gene. The length of the CDR3 is 14 residues.

This clonotype was observed a few times. The chain combines TRBV29-1 with TRBJ2-5, with 10 bases lining up with TRBD2. Germline V lookup: CDR1 SQVTM, CDR2 ANQGSEA. Trimming at V came to 6 bases and at J to 4 bases, leaving 5 bases not matched to a gene. CDR3 length equals 13 residues. In DNA form, the CDR3 reads TGCAGCGTCAAGACTAGCGGGCCAGAGACCCAGTACTTC. This translates into CSVKTSGPETQYF.

This chain joins TRBV12-3 or TRBV12-4 and TRBJ1-1; possibly TRBD1 for D (5 bases). V shed 2 bases and J shed 1 base, with 8 bases lying between them. The CDR3 totals 14 residues. CDR3 bases: TGTGCCAGCAGTTTAATTCAGGGGAACACTGAAGCTTTCTTT. Its protein product is CASSLIQGNTEAFF.

This clonotype has more than one count but fewer than ten. The chain joins TRBV20-1 to TRBJ2-1; 8 bases are a match to TRBD1. Germline lookup yields CDR1 DFQATT and CDR2 SNEGSKA (reference sequence). The ends lost 4 bases at V and 7 bases at J; junction bases unmatched: 9. There are 14 residues in the CDR3. The DNA for the CDR3 is TGCAGTGCTATCGGACAGGGTGGTTCGAATGAGCAGTTCTTC. It is translated as CSAIGQGGSNEQFF.

This rearrangement joins TRBV4-1 to TRBJ1-1, with D perhaps matching TRBD1 (5 bases). The V end lost 3 bases, the J end lost 4 bases, and 15 bases lay between the germline ends. The CDR3 length is 15 residues. Per the germline V gene, CDR1 is MGHRA and CDR2 is YSYEKL. The CDR3, as DNA: TGCGCCAGCAGCCAGGCAGGGCTTAAAGGCACTGAAGCTTTCTTT. It specifies CASSQAGLKGTEAFF.

J is TRBJ1-1 and V is TRBV19; D is ambiguous. Germline CDR1 is LNHDA and CDR2 is SQIVND (reference sequence). The V end was cut by 3 bases, the J end by 1 base, with 15 bases between. The length of the CDR3 is 16 residues. CDR3 DNA sequence: TGTGCCAGTAGTATTAGGACGGGCGGTAGGAACACTGAAGCTTTCTTT. This encodes CASSIRTGGRNTEAFF.